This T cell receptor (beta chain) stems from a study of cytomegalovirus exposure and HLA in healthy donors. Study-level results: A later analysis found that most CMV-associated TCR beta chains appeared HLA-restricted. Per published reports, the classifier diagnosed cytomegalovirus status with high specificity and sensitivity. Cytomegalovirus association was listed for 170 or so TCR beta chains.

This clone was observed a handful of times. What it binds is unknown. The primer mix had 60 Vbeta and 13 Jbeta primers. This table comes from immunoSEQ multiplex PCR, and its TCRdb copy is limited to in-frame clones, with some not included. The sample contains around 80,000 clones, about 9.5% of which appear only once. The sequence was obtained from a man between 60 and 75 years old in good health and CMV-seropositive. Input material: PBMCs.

The CDR3, as DNA: TGCGCCAGCAGCTTGGCGGGGACAGGCAACACCGGGGAGCTGTTTTTT. Residues: CASSLAGTGNTGELFF. The chain joins TRBV5-1 to TRBJ2-2, with 8 bases aligning to TRBD1. The CDR3 has 16 amino acids. Trimming cost V 0 bases and J 2 bases; bases outside gene matches: 3. CDR1 SGHRS and CDR2 YFSETQ come from the germline V gene.